The 4 T cell receptor beta chains presented below share a single source sample, sequenced in a study of shared clonotypes between healthy human individuals. TCRdb keeps only in-frame clones here, not all; method: immunoSEQ multiplex PCR. The data contain some 2 million clones, 90% to 95% of them singletons. The sample taken for sequencing was naive CD4+ T cells sorted from blood. The sample's subset: CD45RA+ positively selected. All receptors derive from a young man in good health.

This sequence joins TRBV5-5 and TRBJ2-7, with D tentatively TRBD2 (6 bases). Trimming left V 4 bases short and J 3 bases short, with 14 bases between. The CDR3 has 14 amino acids. Germline V CDR1 and CDR2: SGHKS, YYEKEE (reference sequence). The CDR3 loop is CASSRDSYIYEQYF. The DNA for the CDR3 is TGTGCCAGCAGCCGGGACTCATATATCTACGAGCAGTACTTC. The full variable domain, in which reference TRBV5-5 and TRBJ2-7 provide the parts outside the CDR3, is DAGVTQSPTHLIKTRGQQVTLRCSPISGHKSVSWYQQVLGQGPQFIFQYYEKEERGRGNFPDRFSARQFPNYSSELNVNALLLGDSALYLCASSRDSYIYEQYFGPGTRLTVT.

The chain employs TRBV18 and TRBJ2-5; D might be TRBD2 (6 bases). Deletions cut 2 bases from V and 5 bases from J, with 18 bases between. Per the germline V gene, CDR1 is KGHSH and CDR2 is LQKENI. The CDR3 runs 16 residues. The CDR3 is CASSPILASRRETQYF. CDR3 bases: TGTGCCAGCTCACCAATTCTAGCGTCGAGGCGGGAGACCCAGTACTTC.

The chain is built from TRBV5-6 and TRBJ2-5, with 11 bases matching TRBD1. The CDR3 loop spans 15 amino acids. Germline-derived CDR1 and CDR2 are SGHDT and YYEEEE. V was clipped by 3 bases and J by 4 bases; unmatched bases: 5. Here the CDR3 DNA reads TGTGCCAGCAGCTCCCTGGACAGGGGGCGAGAGACCCAGTACTTC. Protein: CASSSLDRGRETQYF. The variable domain in full, completed from reference TRBV5-6 and TRBJ2-5, reads DAGVTQSPTHLIKTRGQQVTLRCSPKSGHDTVSWYQQALGQGPQFIFQYYEEEERQRGNFPDRFSGHQFPNYSSELNVNALLLGDSALYLCASSSLDRGRETQYFGPGTRLLVL.

The chain carries TRBV2 and TRBJ1-2; D gene uncertain. Trimming took off 3 bases at V and 4 bases at J, with 12 bases between the two ends. The CDR3 has 14 amino acids. CDR1 and CDR2 (germline): SNHLY, FYNNEI. The CDR3 sequence is CASSEDRPPYGYTF. Written as DNA, the CDR3 is TGTGCCAGCAGTGAGGATCGGCCTCCCTATGGCTACACCTTC. Full variable domain (rest looked up from reference TRBV2 and TRBJ1-2): EPEVTQTPSHQVTQMGQEVILRCVPISNHLYFYWYRQILGQKVEFLVSFYNNEISEKSEIFDDQFSVERPDGSNFTLKIRSTKLEDSAMYFCASSEDRPPYGYTFGSGTRLTVV.